Below are 3 T cell receptor beta chains sequenced from a single sample in a study of pediatric ulcerative colitis. The assay was immunoSEQ multiplex PCR, and TCRdb's table has in-frame clones only and misses some. The table lists tens of thousands of clones, 87% of them singletons. Sequenced sample: blood. The receptors here all came from a boy between 10 and 17 years old who was a control in a study of pediatric ulcerative colitis.

The genes are TRBV5-4 and TRBJ1-3; a weak D match, TRBD1 (6 bases). Germline assignment: CDR1 SGHNT and CDR2 YYREEE (reference sequence). V lost 0 bases and J 1 base, leaving 14 bases between the germline ends. The CDR3 totals 17 residues. The CDR3 coding sequence is TGTGCCAGCAGCTTGGGGGGGGGCACAAGGTCTGGAAACACCATATATTTT. It codes for CASSLGGGTRSGNTIYF.

The chain couples TRBV7-2 to TRBJ1-5; D unclear. Germline-derived CDR1 and CDR2 are SGHTA and FQGNSA. The CDR3 is 15 amino acids. V was shortened by 5 bases and J by 0 bases, with 11 bases between the two germline ends. The CDR3 nucleotides are TGTGCCAGCAGCACCGACGGGAGTAGCAATCAGCCCCAGCATTTT. It translates to CASSTDGSSNQPQHF.

V gene TRBV6-5 combines with J gene TRBJ2-7, with D possibly being TRBD1 (5 bases). The CDR3 sequence is 12 residues long. CDR1 is MNHEY, CDR2 SVGAGI, per germline. Between the trimmed V and J ends, which lost 4 bases and 6 bases, there was a span of 10 bases. The CDR3 reads CASSSDRREQYF. CDR3 sequence (DNA): TGTGCCAGCAGTTCTGACAGACGCGAGCAGTACTTC.